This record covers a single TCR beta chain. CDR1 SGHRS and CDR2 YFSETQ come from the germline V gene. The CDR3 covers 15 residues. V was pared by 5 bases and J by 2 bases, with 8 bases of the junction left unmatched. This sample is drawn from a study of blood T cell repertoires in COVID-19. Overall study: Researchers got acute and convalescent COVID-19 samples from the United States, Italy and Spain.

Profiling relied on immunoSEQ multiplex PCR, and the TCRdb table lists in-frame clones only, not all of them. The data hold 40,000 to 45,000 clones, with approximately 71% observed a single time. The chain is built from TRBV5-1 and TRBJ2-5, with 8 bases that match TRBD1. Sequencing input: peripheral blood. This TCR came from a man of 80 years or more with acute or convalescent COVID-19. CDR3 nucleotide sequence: TGCGCCAGCAGTTGGGGACAGGTCGGTCAAGAGACCCAGTACTTC. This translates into CASSWGQVGQETQYF.